This T cell receptor (beta chain) originates from a study of blood T cell repertoires in COVID-19. Across the whole study: COVID-19 samples from acute and convalescent phases originated in the United States, Italy and Spain. Sources were T cells, B-cell-depleted T cells, or PBMCs; the material itself was cDNA or gDNA.

Original processing notes: The authors estimated nucleated cell counts from reference gene primer amplification. Measured with immunoSEQ multiplex PCR; TCRdb has only the in-frame clones, and not every one. That table gives V, J and clone size, and the DNA gave D and trimming. The sample records 75,000 to 95,000 clones, around four fifths being singletons. J gave up 4 bases and V 0 bases, and 11 bases lay outside the gene matches. CDR1 WSHSY and CDR2 SAAADI come from the germline V gene. The CDR3 is 17 residues long. The source is a man at least 80 years old with active or convalescent COVID-19. The material sequenced was peripheral blood. The chain carries TRBV10-2 and TRBJ2-7, with 8 bases that match TRBD2. The CDR3 nucleotides read TGCGCCAGCAGTGAGTCGATTGGCGGGGGGCCGGAATACGAGCAGTACGTC. Its protein is CASSESIGGGPEYEQYV.